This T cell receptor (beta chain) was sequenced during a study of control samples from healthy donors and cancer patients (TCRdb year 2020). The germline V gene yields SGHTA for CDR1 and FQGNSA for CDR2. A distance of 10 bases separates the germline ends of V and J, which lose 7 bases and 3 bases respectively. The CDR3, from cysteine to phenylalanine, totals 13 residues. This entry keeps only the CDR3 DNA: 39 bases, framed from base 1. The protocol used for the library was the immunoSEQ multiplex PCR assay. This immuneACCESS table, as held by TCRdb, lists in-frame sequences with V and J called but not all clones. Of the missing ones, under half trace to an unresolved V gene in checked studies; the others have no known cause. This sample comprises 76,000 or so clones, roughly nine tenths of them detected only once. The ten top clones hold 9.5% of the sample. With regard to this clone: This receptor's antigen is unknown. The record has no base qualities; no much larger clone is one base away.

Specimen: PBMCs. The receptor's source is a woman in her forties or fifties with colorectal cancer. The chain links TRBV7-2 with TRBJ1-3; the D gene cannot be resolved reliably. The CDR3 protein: CASKAQIGNTIYF. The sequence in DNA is TGTGCCAGCAAGGCACAGATTGGAAACACCATATATTTT.